The present T cell receptor (beta chain) was sequenced within a study of blood T cell repertoires in COVID-19. Study-wide background: Acute and convalescent COVID-19 samples came from the United States, Italy and Spain. PBMCs, B-cell-depleted T cells, or T cells were the source of the cDNA or gDNA that made up the material.

Germline values: CDR1 SQVTM, CDR2 ANQGSEA. The V end was cut by 1 base, the J end by 1 base, with 10 bases between. This CDR3 contains 14 residues. The repertoire was sequenced with immunoSEQ multiplex PCR; TCRdb's copy has only in-frame clones and lacks some. The data contain about 120,000 clones, 80% to 90% of them singletons. Sequencing was done on a sample of peripheral blood. The chain combines TRBV29-1 with TRBJ1-1, with a tentative D call TRBD1 (5 bases). The clonotype originates from a man aged 35-49 years with acute or convalescent COVID-19. The CDR3 DNA reads TGCAGCGTTGAAGCCCCTGACAGGAACACTGAAGCTTTCTTT. Its protein product is CSVEAPDRNTEAFF.